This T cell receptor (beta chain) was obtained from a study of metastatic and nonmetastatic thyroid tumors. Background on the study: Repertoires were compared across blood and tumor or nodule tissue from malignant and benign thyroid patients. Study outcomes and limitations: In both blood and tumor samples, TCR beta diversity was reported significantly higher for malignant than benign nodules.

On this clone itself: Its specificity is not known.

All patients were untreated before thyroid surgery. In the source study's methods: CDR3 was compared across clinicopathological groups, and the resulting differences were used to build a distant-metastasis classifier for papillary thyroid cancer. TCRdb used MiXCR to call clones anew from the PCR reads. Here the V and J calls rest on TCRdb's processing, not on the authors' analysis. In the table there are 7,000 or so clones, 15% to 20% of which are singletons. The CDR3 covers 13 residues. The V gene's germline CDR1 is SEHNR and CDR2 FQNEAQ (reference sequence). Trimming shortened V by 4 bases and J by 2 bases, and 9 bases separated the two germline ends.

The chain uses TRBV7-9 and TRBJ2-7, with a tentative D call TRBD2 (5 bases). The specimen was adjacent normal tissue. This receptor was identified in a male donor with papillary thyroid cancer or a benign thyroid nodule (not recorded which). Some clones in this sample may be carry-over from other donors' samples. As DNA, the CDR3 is TGTGCCAGCAGCTATGGGGAGACCTACGAGCAGTACTTC. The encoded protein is CASSYGETYEQYF. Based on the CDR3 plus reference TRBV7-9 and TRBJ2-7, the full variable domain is DTGVSQNPRHKITKRGQNVTFRCDPISEHNRLYWYRQTLGQGPEFLTYFQNEAQLEKSRLLSDRFSAERPKGSFSTLEIQRTEQGDSAMYLCASSYGETYEQYFGPGTRLTVT.